This passage covers 14 T cell receptor beta chains from one sample sequenced in a study of control samples from healthy donors and cancer patients. Libraries were prepared by immunoSEQ multiplex PCR; TCRdb keeps only in-frame clonotypes and omits some of them. The table shows roughly 450,000 clones, with around 90% occurring only once. Sequenced: PBMCs. These receptors originate from a man aged 40-50 years with head and neck cancer.

The CDR3 loop is CASSMKDRGPPYEQYF. The CDR3, as DNA: TGTGCCAGTAGTATGAAGGACAGGGGGCCTCCCTACGAGCAGTACTTC. The chain carries TRBV19 and TRBJ2-7; 11 bases agree with TRBD1. The CDR3 totals 16 residues. With 3 bases clipped from V and 2 bases from J, the junction kept 6 bases outside the gene matches. Germline CDR1 reads LNHDA; CDR2 reads SQIVND (reference sequence).

The chain recombines TRBV19 with TRBJ2-2; TRBD1 matches 8 bases. The CDR3 is 16 amino acids. Germline values: CDR1 LNHDA, CDR2 SQIVND (reference sequence). V lost 4 bases, J lost 7 bases, and 11 bases stayed unmatched. CDR3 in amino acids: CASSTLTGASGGELFF. The CDR3 DNA reads as TGTGCCAGTAGTACTCTGACAGGGGCCTCAGGCGGGGAGCTGTTTTTT.

About this clone itself: At one end the junction does not follow the germline gene, possibly because of a read error. The chain carries TRBV7-7 and TRBJ2-3; perhaps D is TRBD1 or TRBD2 (6 bases each). Germline V lookup: CDR1 SSHAT, CDR2 FNYEAQ (reference sequence). The CDR3 length is 16 residues. The CDR3 reads CASSPHLGGGTDTQYF. The CDR3 region has the DNA TGTGCTAGCAGCCCCCATTTGGGGGGCGGAACAGATACGCAGTATTTT.

The chain has TRBV7-6 and TRBJ2-1, with D uncertain. Germline CDR1 reads SGHVS; CDR2 reads FNYEAQ. The length of the CDR3 is 15 residues. Trimming left V 2 bases short and J 0 bases short, with 8 bases between. For the CDR3, the DNA is TGTGCCAGCAGCTTAAGACAAGTCTCCTACAATGAGCAGTTCTTC. Amino acids: CASSLRQVSYNEQFF. Using reference TRBV7-6 and TRBJ2-1 for the parts outside the CDR3, the full variable domain is GAGVSQSPRYKVTKRGQDVALRCDPISGHVSLYWYRQALGQGPEFLTYFNYEAQQDKSGLPNDRFSAERPEGSISTLTIQRTEQRDSAMYRCASSLRQVSYNEQFFGPGTRLTVL.

This sequence joins TRBV10-1 and TRBJ1-6, with TRBD1 as a possible D gene (5 bases). Germline V CDR1 and CDR2: WNHNN, SYGVQD (reference sequence). The CDR3 runs 18 residues. V was trimmed by 2 bases and J by 5 bases, leaving 19 bases between them. CDR3 protein: CASSEIIRELIHNSPLHF. In DNA form, the CDR3 reads TGCGCCAGCAGTGAGATAATCAGGGAACTTATCCATAATTCACCCCTCCACTTT.

V usage is TRBV3-1 (or the pseudogene TRBV3-2) and J usage is TRBJ2-7; 9 bases are shared with TRBD2. The germline CDR1 and CDR2 sequences are LGHDT and YNNKEL (reference sequence). V dropped 4 bases and J dropped 2; count of bases not matched to a gene: 6. The CDR3 consists of 15 residues. The CDR3 sequence is CASSRSGGPTYEQYF. The DNA for the CDR3 is TGTGCCAGCAGCCGGAGCGGGGGGCCAACCTACGAGCAGTACTTC.

The rearrangement uses TRBV7-2 and TRBJ1-2; no firm D call. Per germline, CDR1 SGHTA and CDR2 FQGNSA. Trimming removed 7 bases from V and 8 bases from J, with 17 bases in between. The CDR3 loop spans 13 amino acids. CDR3 protein: CASKVFGYEGYTF. The CDR3 DNA follows: TGTGCCAGCAAAGTATTCGGGTATGAAGGCTACACCTTC.

The genes are TRBV14 and TRBJ2-5; D is uncertain. Germline loops: CDR1 SGHDN, CDR2 FVKESK. V was cut by 5 bases and J by 1 base, with 17 bases left in between. The CDR3 totals 16 residues. The CDR3 here is CASSDGSNPLQETQYF. CDR3 bases: TGTGCCAGCAGCGATGGGTCCAATCCACTCCAAGAGACCCAGTACTTC.

CDR3 sequence (DNA): TGCGCCAGCAGCTCAACAGGGGATGGAGCAGATACGCAGTATTTT. Amino acids: CASSSTGDGADTQYF. This chain connects TRBV5-1 to TRBJ2-3; 7 nucleotides line up with TRBD1. The CDR3 is 15 amino acids. Germline lookup yields CDR1 SGHRS and CDR2 YFSETQ. V gave up 3 bases and J gave up 4 bases; unmatched junction bases: 8. The full variable domain, rest sourced from reference TRBV5-1 and TRBJ2-3, is KAGVTQTPRYLIKTRGQQVTLSCSPISGHRSVSWYQQTPGQGLQFLFEYFSETQRNKGNFPGRFSGRQFSNSRSEMNVSTLELGDSALYLCASSSTGDGADTQYFGPGTRLTVL.

The chain joins TRBV30 to TRBJ1-5; D uncertain. Germline loops: CDR1 GTSNPN, CDR2 SVGIG (reference sequence). The CDR3 is 13 residues long. Trimming stripped 3 bases from V and 1 base from J, with 7 bases between. The CDR3 bases are TGTGCCTGGAGCCGATCGAGCAATCAGCCCCAGCATTTT. Its protein product is CAWSRSSNQPQHF.

The rearrangement joins TRBV10-3 to TRBJ1-2; a possible D gene is TRBD1 (6 bases). The V end lost 3 bases, the J end lost 0 bases, and 14 bases lay between the germline ends. Germline V gene data show CDR1 as ENHRY and CDR2 as SYGVKD. The CDR3 covers 16 residues. CDR3 sequence (DNA): TGTGCCATCAGTGATCCCCGGACAGCCGCTAACTATGGCTACACCTTC. This encodes CAISDPRTAANYGYTF.

This chain uses TRBV6-5 with TRBJ2-7, with D perhaps TRBD1 or TRBD2 (5 bases each). The CDR3 covers 13 residues. The V end was cut by 4 bases, the J end by 3 bases, with 10 bases between. Germline CDR1 is MNHEY and CDR2 is SVGAGI. The CDR3 region has the DNA TGTGCCAGCAGTTCGGGACCGAACTACGAGCAGTACTTC. Protein product: CASSSGPNYEQYF.

The rearrangement uses TRBV19 and TRBJ2-7, with no clear D. Germline V gene sequence: CDR1 LNHDA, CDR2 SQIVND (reference sequence). V was pared by 2 bases and J by 4 bases, with 9 bases between. This CDR3 is built from 13 residues. The CDR3 protein is CASSIRIMYEQYF. The CDR3, as DNA: TGTGCCAGTAGTATACGGATTATGTACGAGCAGTACTTC.

The CDR3 nucleotides are TGTGCCGGAGGAGAAATCCAAGAGACCCAGTACTTC. Translation gives CAGGEIQETQYF. The gene calls are TRBV30 and TRBJ2-5, with a tentative D call TRBD2 (5 bases). Germline CDR1 and CDR2: GTSNPN and SVGIG (reference sequence). Trimming removed 8 bases from V and 1 base from J, with 11 bases in between. CDR3 size: 12 residues.